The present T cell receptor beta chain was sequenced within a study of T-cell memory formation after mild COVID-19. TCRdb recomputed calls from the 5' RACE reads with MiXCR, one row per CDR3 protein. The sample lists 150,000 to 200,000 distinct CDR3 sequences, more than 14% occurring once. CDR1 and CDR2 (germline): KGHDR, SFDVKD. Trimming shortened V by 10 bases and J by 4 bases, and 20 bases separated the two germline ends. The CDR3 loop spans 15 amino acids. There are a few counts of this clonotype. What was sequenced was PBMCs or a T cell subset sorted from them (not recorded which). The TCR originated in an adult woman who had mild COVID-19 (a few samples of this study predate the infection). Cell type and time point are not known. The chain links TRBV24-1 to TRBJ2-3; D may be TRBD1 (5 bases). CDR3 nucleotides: TGTGCCACGTCTTCCTTTGGGGCTACAGCAGATACGCAGTATTTT. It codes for CATSSFGATADTQYF.